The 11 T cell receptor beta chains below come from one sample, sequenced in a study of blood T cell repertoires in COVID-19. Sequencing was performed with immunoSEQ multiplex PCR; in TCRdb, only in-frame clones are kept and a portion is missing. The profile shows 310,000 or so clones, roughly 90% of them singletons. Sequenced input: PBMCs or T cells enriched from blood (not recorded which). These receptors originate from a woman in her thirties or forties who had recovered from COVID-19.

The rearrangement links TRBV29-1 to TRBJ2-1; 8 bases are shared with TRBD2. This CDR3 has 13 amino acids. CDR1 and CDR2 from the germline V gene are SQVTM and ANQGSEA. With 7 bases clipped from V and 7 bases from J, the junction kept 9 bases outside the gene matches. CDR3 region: CSALPRGGNEQFF. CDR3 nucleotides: TGCAGCGCCTTGCCCCGCGGGGGGAATGAGCAGTTCTTC.

The CDR3 coding sequence is TGTGCCAGTAGTATGCGGGAGTCTTCCTACAATGAGCAGTTCTTC. Translating it yields CASSMRESSYNEQFF. The gene calls are TRBV19 and TRBJ2-1, with 7 bases that match TRBD2. Looked up from germline, CDR1 is LNHDA and CDR2 is SQIVND (reference sequence). The CDR3 is 15 residues long. Unmatched junction bases numbered 3, after V lost 3 bases and J lost 1 base. Using reference TRBV19 and TRBJ2-1 for the parts outside the CDR3, the full variable domain is DGGITQSPKYLFRKEGQNVTLSCEQNLNHDAMYWYRQDPGQGLRLIYYSQIVNDFQKGDIAEGYSVSREKKESFPLTVTSAQKNPTAFYLCASSMRESSYNEQFFGPGTRLTVL.

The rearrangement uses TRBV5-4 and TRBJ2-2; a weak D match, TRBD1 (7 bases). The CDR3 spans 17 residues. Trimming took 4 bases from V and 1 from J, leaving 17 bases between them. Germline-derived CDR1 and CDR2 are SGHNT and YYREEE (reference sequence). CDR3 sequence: CASSGNAGGKNTGELFF. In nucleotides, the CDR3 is TGTGCCAGCAGCGGGAACGCAGGGGGGAAGAACACCGGGGAGCTGTTTTTT.

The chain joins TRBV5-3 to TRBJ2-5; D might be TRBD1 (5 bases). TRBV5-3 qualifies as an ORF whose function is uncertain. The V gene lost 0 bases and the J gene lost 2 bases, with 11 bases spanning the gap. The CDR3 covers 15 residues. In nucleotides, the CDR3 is TGTGCCAGAAGCTTGGCCCCCCGACAGCAAGAGACCCAGTACTTC. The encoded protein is CARSLAPRQQETQYF.

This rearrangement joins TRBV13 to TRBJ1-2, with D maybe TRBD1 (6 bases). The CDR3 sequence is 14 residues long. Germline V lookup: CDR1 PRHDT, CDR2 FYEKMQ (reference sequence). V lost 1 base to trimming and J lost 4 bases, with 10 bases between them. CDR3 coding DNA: TGTGCCAGCAGCTTAGAGGGGGAGGGCTATGGCTACACCTTC. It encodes CASSLEGEGYGYTF. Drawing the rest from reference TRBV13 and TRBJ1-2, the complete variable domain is AAGVIQSPRHLIKEKRETATLKCYPIPRHDTVYWYQQGPGQDPQFLISFYEKMQSDKGSIPDRFSAQQFSDYHSELNMSSLELGDSALYFCASSLEGEGYGYTFGSGTRLTVV.

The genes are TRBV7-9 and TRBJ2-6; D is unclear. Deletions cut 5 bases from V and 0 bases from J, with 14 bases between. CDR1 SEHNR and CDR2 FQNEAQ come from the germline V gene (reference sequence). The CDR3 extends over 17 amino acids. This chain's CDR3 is CASSPPGGSSGANVLTF. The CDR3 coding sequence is TGTGCCAGCAGCCCTCCCGGCGGAAGCTCTGGGGCCAACGTCCTGACTTTC.

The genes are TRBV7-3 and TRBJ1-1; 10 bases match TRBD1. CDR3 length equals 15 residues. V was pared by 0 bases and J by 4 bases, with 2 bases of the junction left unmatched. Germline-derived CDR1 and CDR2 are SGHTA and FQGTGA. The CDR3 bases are TGTGCCAGCAGCTTAACGGGACAGGGGAGCACTGAAGCTTTCTTT. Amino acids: CASSLTGQGSTEAFF. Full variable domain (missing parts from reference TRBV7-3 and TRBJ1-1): GAGVSQTPSNKVTEKGKYVELRCDPISGHTALYWYRQSLGQGPEFLIYFQGTGAADDSGLPNDRFFAVRPEGSVSTLKIQRTERGDSAVYLCASSLTGQGSTEAFFGQGTRLTVV.

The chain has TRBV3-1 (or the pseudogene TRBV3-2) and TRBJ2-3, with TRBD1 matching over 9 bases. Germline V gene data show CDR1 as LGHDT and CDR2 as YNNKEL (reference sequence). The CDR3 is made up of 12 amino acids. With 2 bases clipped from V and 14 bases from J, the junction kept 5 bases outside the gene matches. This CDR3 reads CASSQPGQGLYF. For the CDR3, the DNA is TGTGCCAGCAGCCAACCGGGACAGGGTTTGTATTTT.

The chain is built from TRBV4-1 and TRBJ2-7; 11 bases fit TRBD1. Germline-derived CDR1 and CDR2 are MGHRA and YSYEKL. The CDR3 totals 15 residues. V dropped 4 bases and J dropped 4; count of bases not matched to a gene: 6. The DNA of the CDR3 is TGCGCCAGCAGCCGAGGGACAGGGGGTGGATACGAGCAGTACTTC. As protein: CASSRGTGGGYEQYF.

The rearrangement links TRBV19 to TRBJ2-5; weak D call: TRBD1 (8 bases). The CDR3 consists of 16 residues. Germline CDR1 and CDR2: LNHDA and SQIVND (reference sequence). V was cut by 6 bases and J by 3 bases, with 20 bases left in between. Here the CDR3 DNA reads TGTGCCAGTAGCACAGACAGGGGAGGGTGGGAAGAGACCCAGTACTTC. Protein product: CASSTDRGGWEETQYF. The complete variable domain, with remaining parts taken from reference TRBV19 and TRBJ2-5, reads DGGITQSPKYLFRKEGQNVTLSCEQNLNHDAMYWYRQDPGQGLRLIYYSQIVNDFQKGDIAEGYSVSREKKESFPLTVTSAQKNPTAFYLCASSTDRGGWEETQYFGPGTRLLVL.

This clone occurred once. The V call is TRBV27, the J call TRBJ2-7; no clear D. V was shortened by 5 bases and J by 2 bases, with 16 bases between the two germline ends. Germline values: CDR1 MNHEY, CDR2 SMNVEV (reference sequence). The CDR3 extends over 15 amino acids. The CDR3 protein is CASSLWMGSAYEQYF. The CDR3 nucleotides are TGTGCCAGCAGTCTATGGATGGGCTCTGCCTACGAGCAGTACTTC.